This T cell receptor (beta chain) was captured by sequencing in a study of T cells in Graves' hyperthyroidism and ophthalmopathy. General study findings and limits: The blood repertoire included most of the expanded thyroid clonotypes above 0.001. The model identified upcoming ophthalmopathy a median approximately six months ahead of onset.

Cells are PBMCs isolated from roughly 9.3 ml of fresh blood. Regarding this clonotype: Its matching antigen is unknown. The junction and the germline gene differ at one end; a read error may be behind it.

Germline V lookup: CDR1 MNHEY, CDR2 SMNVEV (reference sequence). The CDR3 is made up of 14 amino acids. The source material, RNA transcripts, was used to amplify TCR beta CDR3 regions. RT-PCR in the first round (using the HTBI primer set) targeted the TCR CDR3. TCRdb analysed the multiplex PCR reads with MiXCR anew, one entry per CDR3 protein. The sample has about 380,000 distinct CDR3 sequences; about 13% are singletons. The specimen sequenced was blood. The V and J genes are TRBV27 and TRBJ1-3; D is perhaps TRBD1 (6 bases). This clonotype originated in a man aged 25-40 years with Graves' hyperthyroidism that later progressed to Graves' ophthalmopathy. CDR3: CVSSLTGFRDTIYF. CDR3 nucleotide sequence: TGTGTCAGCAGTCTAACAGGGTTTCGGGACACCATATATTTT.